This is a list of T cell receptor beta chains from one sample in a study of cytomegalovirus exposure and HLA in healthy donors. The data were produced by immunoSEQ multiplex PCR, yet TCRdb's version contains in-frame clones alone and is incomplete. The data show about 160,000 clones, roughly 80% seen once. The specimen sequenced was PBMCs. The receptors shown here come from a woman in her 30s in good health and CMV-seropositive. Both conserved end residues are part of each CDR3. Each record gives: V gene, D gene, J gene, clone size, CDR3 DNA, CDR3 protein. The D gene is left open where the match is weak. The size entry is marked missing in some rows and otherwise reads once, few, many or a size class.

TRBV29-1	.	TRBJ2-6	few	TGCAGCGCTTCCTCGGGCTCTGGGGCCAACGTCCTGACTTTC	CSASSGSGANVLTF
TRBV9	.	TRBJ1-3	.	TGTGCCAGCAGCGTAGCGGAGGGGTTCTCTGGAAACACCATATATTTT	CASSVAEGFSGNTIYF
TRBV28	.	TRBJ1-1	.	TGTGCCAGCAGTTTTTTCGGTAACACTGAAGCTTTCTTT	CASSFFGNTEAFF
TRBV19	TRBD2	TRBJ2-3	once	TGTGCCAGTAGTGAACTAGCGGGGGCCAGCACAGATACGCAGTATTTT	CASSELAGASTDTQYF
TRBV7-9	.	TRBJ1-5	.	TGTGCCAGCAGCTTCACGGGCAATCAGCCCCAGCATTTT	CASSFTGNQPQHF
TRBV28	.	TRBJ1-2	.	TGTGCCAGCAGTTTAGGCCCCCCGACAGCTGCGTATGGCTACACCTTC	CASSLGPPTAAYGYTF
TRBV6-5	.	TRBJ2-7	.	TGTGCCAGCAGTTACTCCCCCGGAGACCCCTCCTACGAGCAGTACTTC	CASSYSPGDPSYEQYF
TRBV7-2	TRBD2	TRBJ2-7	.	TGTGCCAGCAGCTACACTAGCGGGGCGCTCTACGAGCAGTACTTC	CASSYTSGALYEQYF
TRBV5-1	.	TRBJ2-1	once	TGCGCCAGCGGGGACGGGAGAACCTACAATGAGCAGTTCTTC	CASGDGRTYNEQFF
TRBV13	TRBD1	TRBJ1-3	.	TGTGCCAGCAGCTTTGGACAGGGACTATACTCTGGAAACACCATATATTTT	CASSFGQGLYSGNTIYF
TRBV7-9	TRBD1	TRBJ1-4	.	TGTGCCAGCAGCTTAACGTCTGGCAGGGGGAATGAAAAACTGTTTTTT	CASSLTSGRGNEKLFF
TRBV29-1	TRBD2	TRBJ2-1	few	TGCAGCGTTGAGGGTCGGGGGGGCTCCTACAATGAGCAGTTCTTC	CSVEGRGGSYNEQFF
TRBV27	.	TRBJ2-7	once	TGTGCCAGCAGACCTCTCGGAGCGATGAGCTCCTACGAGCAGTACTTC	CASRPLGAMSSYEQYF
TRBV12-1	.	TRBJ1-2	.	TGTGCCAGCAGCTTGGGACTACGAGACCCCTATGGCTACACCTTC	CASSLGLRDPYGYTF
TRBV7-9	.	TRBJ1-2	once	TGTGCCAGCAGCGGAGGAAGGCCCGACTATGGCTACACCTTC	CASSGGRPDYGYTF
TRBV7-8	.	TRBJ2-7	few	TGTGCCAGCAAGCTAAGGCAGGCCTACGAGCAGTACTTC	CASKLRQAYEQYF
TRBV4-3	.	TRBJ2-5	.	TGCGCCAGCAGCCAAGATCGTTCGGGTGCGGGGGAGACCCAGTACTTC	CASSQDRSGAGETQYF
TRBV7-8	.	TRBJ1-6	.	TGTGCCAGCAGCTTAGTCCCAGGGCCCTTCTTTAATTCACCCCTCCACTTT	CASSLVPGPFFNSPLHF
TRBV7-2	.	TRBJ2-1	.	TGTGCCAGCAGCTCACAGGGATCCCATGAGCAGTTCTTC	CASSSQGSHEQFF
TRBV7-2	TRBD2	TRBJ2-2	.	TGTGCCAGCAGATATTCGGGGGGGAACACCGGGGAGCTGTTTTTT	CASRYSGGNTGELFF
TRBV28	.	TRBJ2-7	.	TGTGCCAGCAGTCCGTCGTTCCAGGGGTACGAGCAGTACTTC	CASSPSFQGYEQYF
TRBV18	.	TRBJ2-3	once	TGTGCCAGCTCACCATCCGGAAGGAGGGGCACAGATACGCAGTATTTT	CASSPSGRRGTDTQYF
TRBV2	TRBD1	TRBJ2-1	.	TGTGCCAGCAGGTTTGTCCCGGGACAGGTGGGCGATGAGCAGTTCTTC	CASRFVPGQVGDEQFF
TRBV6-1	TRBD1	TRBJ2-3	.	TGTGCCCACCGTGAACAGGGGGTTCCCACAGATACGCAGTATTTT	CAHREQGVPTDTQYF
TRBV15	TRBD1	TRBJ2-3	.	TGTGCCACCAGCAGAGTTCCGACCAACCCGGGGGCCCAGGGGGCGAATACGCAGTATTTT	CATSRVPTNPGAQGANTQYF
TRBV5-1	.	TRBJ2-3	.	TGCGCCAGCAGCTTGGATCTTACAGATACGCAGTATTTT	CASSLDLTDTQYF
TRBV19	.	TRBJ1-2	.	TGTGCCAGTAGTCCGCCCCTAGAATTTAGGGGCTATGGCTACACCTTC	CASSPPLEFRGYGYTF
TRBV5-1	.	TRBJ1-5	.	TGCGCCAGCAGCTTCATTACAGGTCTGGGACACAATCAGCCCCAGCATTTT	CASSFITGLGHNQPQHF
TRBV10-1	.	TRBJ2-6	once	TGCGCCAGCAGTGACAGCTCTGGGGCCAACGTCCTGACTTTC	CASSDSSGANVLTF
TRBV15	TRBD1	TRBJ1-5	.	TGTGCCACCAGCGACGGGACAGGCCACAATCAGCCCCAGCATTTT	CATSDGTGHNQPQHF
TRBV9	TRBD1	TRBJ1-3	once	TGTGCCAGCAGCCCTCAGGGGGCTTACGGAAACACCATATATTTT	CASSPQGAYGNTIYF
TRBV4-1	TRBD2	TRBJ2-7	.	TGCGCCAGCAGCCAAGCCGGGGGGGGGTTCGAGCAGTACTTC	CASSQAGGGFEQYF
TRBV7-3	.	TRBJ2-7	.	TGTGCCAGCAGCTTCCTTGCCGGAACGGGTTACGAGCAGTACTTC	CASSFLAGTGYEQYF
TRBV10-3	.	TRBJ1-2	.	TGTGCCATCAGTGAGTCGCAGGAAGTCGGCTACACCTTC	CAISESQEVGYTF
TRBV6-1	TRBD1	TRBJ1-5	.	TGTGCCAGCCGGGAGGGACAGCTAAATCAGCCCCAGCATTTT	CASREGQLNQPQHF
TRBV9	TRBD2	TRBJ2-5	.	TGTGCCAGCAGCGTCAGACTAGCGGGGGAGACCCAGTACTTC	CASSVRLAGETQYF
TRBV4-2	.	TRBJ2-2	.	TGTGCCAGCAGCCAAGATGGCGGACAGACGACCGGGGAGCTGTTTTTT	CASSQDGGQTTGELFF
TRBV5-4	TRBD2	TRBJ2-5	.	TGTGCCAGCAGCTTAGGACTAGCGGGGGAGGTCCAAGAGACCCAGTACTTC	CASSLGLAGEVQETQYF
TRBV29-1	TRBD2	TRBJ2-3	.	TGCAGCGTTGAGTCTAGCGGGGGGGCAGAAGATACGCAGTATTTT	CSVESSGGAEDTQYF
TRBV5-4	.	TRBJ2-4	.	TGTGCCAGCAGCCTAGAGGCAGGGAGGTACATTCAGTACTTC	CASSLEAGRYIQYF
TRBV6-5	.	TRBJ2-3	.	TGTGCCAGAAAGGTGCCGGGTACGCAGTATTTT	CARKVPGTQYF
TRBV5-1	TRBD1	TRBJ2-2	once	TGCGCCAGCAGCTGGGACAGGGTTTACACCGGGGAGCTGTTTTTT	CASSWDRVYTGELFF
TRBV29-1	TRBD2	TRBJ2-1	.	TGCAGCGTTAGGACTAGCGGTAACAATGAGCAGTTCTTC	CSVRTSGNNEQFF